This T cell receptor (beta chain) comes out of a study of radiotherapy plus CTLA-4 blockade in lung cancer. As regards this clone: Its specificity is unknown.

Study-wide points: The best prediction of response reportedly came from early blood T cell clone dynamics, with interferon-beta.

Some clones are missing from TCRdb's copy, which holds only in-frame ones; the method was immunoSEQ multiplex PCR. The data contain more than 100,000 clones, approximately 90% of them singletons. The material was peripheral blood, obtained from a patient treated with radiotherapy plus ipilimumab. This receptor was identified in a human donor with non-small cell lung cancer that progressed on radiotherapy plus ipilimumab.

The chain's CDR3 is CASSWDTNNYGYTF. The CDR3 nucleotides are TGTGCCAGCAGTTGGGACACCAATAACTATGGCTACACCTTC. The V gene is TRBV9, the J gene TRBJ1-2, with D possibly TRBD1 on 6 matching bases. The V end lost 5 bases, the J end lost 1 base, and 12 bases lay between the germline ends. The CDR3 contains 14 residues. CDR1 SGDLS and CDR2 YYNGEE come from the germline V gene.